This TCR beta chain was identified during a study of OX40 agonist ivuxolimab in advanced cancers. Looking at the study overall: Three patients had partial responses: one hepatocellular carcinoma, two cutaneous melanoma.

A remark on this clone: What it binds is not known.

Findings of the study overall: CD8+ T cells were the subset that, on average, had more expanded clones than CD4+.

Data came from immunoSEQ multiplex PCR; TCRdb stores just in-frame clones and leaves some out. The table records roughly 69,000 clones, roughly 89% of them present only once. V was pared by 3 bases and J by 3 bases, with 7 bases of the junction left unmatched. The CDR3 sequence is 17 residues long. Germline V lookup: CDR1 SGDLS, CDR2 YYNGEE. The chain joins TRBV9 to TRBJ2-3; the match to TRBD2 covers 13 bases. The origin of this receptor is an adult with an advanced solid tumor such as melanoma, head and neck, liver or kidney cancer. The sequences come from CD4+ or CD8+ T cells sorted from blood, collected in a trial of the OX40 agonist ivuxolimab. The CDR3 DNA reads TGTGCCAGCAGCGCTCGGACTAGCGGGAGTATGACAGATACGCAGTATTTT. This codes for CASSARTSGSMTDTQYF.